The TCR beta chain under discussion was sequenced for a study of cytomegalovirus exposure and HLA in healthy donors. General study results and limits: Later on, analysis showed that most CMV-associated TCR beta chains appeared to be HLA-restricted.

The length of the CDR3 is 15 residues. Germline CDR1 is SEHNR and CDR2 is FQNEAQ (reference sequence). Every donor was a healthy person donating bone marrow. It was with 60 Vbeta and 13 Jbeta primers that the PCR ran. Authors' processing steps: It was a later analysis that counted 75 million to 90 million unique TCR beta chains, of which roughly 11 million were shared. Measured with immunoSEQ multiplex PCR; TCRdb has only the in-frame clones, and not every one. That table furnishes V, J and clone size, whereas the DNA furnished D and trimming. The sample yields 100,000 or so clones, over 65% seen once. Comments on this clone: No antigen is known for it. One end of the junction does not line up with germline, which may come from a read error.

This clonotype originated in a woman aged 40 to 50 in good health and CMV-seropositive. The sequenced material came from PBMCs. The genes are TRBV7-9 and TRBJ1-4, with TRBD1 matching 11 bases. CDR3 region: CSSSPGTGGREKLFF. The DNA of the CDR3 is TGTTCCAGCAGCCCTGGGACAGGGGGAAGGGAAAAACTGTTTTTT.